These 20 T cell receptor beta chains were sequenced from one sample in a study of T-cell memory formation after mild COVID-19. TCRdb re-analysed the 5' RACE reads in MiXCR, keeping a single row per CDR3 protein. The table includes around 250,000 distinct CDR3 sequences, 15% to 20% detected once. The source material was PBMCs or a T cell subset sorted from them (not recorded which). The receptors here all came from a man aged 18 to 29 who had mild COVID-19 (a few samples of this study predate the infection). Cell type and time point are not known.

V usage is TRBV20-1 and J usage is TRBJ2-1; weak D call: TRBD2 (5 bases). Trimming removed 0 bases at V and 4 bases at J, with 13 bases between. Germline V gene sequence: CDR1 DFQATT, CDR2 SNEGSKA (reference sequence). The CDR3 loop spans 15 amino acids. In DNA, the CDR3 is TGCAGTGCTAGAGATCGGACTTTAGGGTACAATGAGCAGTTCTTC. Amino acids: CSARDRTLGYNEQFF.

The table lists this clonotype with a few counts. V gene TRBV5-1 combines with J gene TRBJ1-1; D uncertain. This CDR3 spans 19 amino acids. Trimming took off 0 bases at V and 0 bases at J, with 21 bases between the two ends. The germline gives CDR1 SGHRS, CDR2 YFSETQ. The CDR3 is CASSLGWSGEVIMNTEAFF. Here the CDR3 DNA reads TGCGCCAGCAGCTTGGGTTGGTCGGGCGAAGTGATAATGAACACTGAAGCTTTCTTT. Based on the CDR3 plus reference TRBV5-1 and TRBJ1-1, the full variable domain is KAGVTQTPRYLIKTRGQQVTLSCSPISGHRSVSWYQQTPGQGLQFLFEYFSETQRNKGNFPGRFSGRQFSNSRSEMNVSTLELGDSALYLCASSLGWSGEVIMNTEAFFGQGTRLTVV.

The CDR3 DNA sequence: TGCGCCAGCAGCTATGACAGGGGAAGAGGCTACACCTTC. It is translated as CASSYDRGRGYTF. The chain joins TRBV5-1 to TRBJ1-2; TRBD1 aligns across 8 bases. After removal of 3 bases from V and 8 bases from J, the junction contained 6 bases not matched to a gene. Germline V gene data show CDR1 as SGHRS and CDR2 as YFSETQ. CDR3 size: 13 residues.

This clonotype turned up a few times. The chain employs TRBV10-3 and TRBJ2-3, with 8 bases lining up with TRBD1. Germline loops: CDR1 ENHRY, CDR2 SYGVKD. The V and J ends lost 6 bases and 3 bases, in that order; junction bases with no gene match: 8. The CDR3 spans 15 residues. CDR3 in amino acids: CAISRGQVDTDTQYF. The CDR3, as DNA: TGTGCCATCAGCCGGGGACAGGTCGATACAGATACGCAGTATTTT.

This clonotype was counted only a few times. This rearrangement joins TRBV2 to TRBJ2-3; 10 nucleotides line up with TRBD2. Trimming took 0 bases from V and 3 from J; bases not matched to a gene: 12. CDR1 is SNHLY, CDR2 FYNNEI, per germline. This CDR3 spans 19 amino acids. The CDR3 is CASSEAGLHELAGTDTQYF. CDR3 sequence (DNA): TGTGCCAGCAGTGAAGCCGGCCTCCACGAACTAGCGGGGACAGATACGCAGTATTTT.

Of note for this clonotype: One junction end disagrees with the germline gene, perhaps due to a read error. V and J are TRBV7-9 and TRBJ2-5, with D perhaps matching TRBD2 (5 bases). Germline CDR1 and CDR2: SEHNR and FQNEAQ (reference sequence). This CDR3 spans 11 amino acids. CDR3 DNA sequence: TGTGCCATCAGCGGACAAGAGACCCAGTACTTC. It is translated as CAISGQETQYF.

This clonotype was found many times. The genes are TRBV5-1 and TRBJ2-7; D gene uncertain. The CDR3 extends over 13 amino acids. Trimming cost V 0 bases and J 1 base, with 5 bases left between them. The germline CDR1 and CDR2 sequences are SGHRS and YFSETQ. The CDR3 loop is CASSLAPSYEQYF. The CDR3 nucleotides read TGCGCCAGCAGCTTGGCACCATCCTACGAGCAGTACTTC.

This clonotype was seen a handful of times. CDR3 sequence (DNA): TGTGCCAGCAGTTTAGACAGGGGGCATAATTCACCCCTCCACTTT. Protein product: CASSLDRGHNSPLHF. The V and J genes are TRBV12-3 or TRBV12-4 and TRBJ1-6; TRBD1 aligns across 9 bases. The V and J ends lost 1 base and 5 bases, in that order; junction bases with no gene match: 0. This CDR3 is built from 15 residues.

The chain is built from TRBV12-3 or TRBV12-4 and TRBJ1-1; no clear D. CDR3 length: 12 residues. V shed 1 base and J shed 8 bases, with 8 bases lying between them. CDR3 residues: CASSLEGLEAFF. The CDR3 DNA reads TGTGCCAGCAGTTTAGAGGGTTTAGAAGCTTTCTTT.

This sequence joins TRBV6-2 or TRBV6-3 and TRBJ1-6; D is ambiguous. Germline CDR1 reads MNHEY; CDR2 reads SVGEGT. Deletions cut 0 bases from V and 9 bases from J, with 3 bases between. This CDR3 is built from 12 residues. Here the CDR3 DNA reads TGTGCCAGCAGTTACTCAAGTTCACCCCTCCACTTT. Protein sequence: CASSYSSSPLHF.

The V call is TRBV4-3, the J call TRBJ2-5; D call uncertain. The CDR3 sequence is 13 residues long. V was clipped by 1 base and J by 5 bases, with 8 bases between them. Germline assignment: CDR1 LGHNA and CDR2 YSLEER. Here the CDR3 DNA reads TGCGCCAGCAGCCAAGGGGTCAAGGAGACCCAGTACTTC. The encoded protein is CASSQGVKETQYF.

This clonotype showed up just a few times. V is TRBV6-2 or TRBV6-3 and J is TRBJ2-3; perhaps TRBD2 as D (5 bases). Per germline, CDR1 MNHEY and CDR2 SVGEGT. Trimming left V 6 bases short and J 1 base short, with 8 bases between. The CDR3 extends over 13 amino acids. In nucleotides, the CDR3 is TGTGCCAGCAGACCGCGGGGCACAGATACGCAGTATTTT. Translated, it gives CASRPRGTDTQYF.

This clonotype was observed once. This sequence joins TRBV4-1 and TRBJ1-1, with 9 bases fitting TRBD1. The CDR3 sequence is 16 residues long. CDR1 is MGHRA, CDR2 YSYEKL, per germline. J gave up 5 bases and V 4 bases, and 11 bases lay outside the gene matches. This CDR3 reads CASSPLLDRGKTEAFF. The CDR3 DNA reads TGCGCCAGCAGCCCGCTCCTGGACAGGGGAAAAACTGAAGCTTTCTTT.

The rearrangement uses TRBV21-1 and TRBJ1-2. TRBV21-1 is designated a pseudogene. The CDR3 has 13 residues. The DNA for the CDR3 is TGTGCCAGCAGCAAAGACAGACCCTATGGCTACACCTTC. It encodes CASSKDRPYGYTF.

The CDR3 here is CASSPTQGLNEQFF. The CDR3 DNA is TGTGCCAGCTCACCTACGCAGGGGTTAAATGAGCAGTTCTTC. V usage is TRBV18 and J usage is TRBJ2-1, with D maybe TRBD1 (6 bases). Between the trimmed V and J ends, which lost 3 bases and 7 bases, there was a span of 13 bases. CDR3 size: 14 residues. Germline assignment: CDR1 KGHSH and CDR2 LQKENI. The full variable domain, completed using reference TRBV18 and TRBJ2-1, is NAGVMQNPRHLVRRRGQEARLRCSPMKGHSHVYWYRQLPEEGLKFMVYLQKENIIDESGMPKERFSAEFPKEGPSILRIQQVVRGDSAAYFCASSPTQGLNEQFFGPGTRLTVL.

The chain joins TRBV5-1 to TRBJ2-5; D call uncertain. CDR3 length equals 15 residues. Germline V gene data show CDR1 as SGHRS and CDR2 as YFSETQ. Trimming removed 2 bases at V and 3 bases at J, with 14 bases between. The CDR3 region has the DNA TGCGCCAGCAGCTTCGACGGTTCGGCGGAAGAGACCCAGTACTTC. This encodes CASSFDGSAEETQYF.

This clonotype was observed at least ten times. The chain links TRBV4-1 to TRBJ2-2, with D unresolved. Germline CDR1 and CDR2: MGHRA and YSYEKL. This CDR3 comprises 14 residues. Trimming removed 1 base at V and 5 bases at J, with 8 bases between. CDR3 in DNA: TGCGCCAGCAGCCAAGCGTCTGGAACCGGGGAGCTGTTTTTT. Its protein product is CASSQASGTGELFF.

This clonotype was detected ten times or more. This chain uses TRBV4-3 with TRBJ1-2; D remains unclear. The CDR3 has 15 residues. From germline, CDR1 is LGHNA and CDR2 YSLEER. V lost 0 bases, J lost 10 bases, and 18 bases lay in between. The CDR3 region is CASSQDYGAGRDYTF. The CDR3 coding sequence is TGCGCCAGCAGCCAAGATTATGGCGCCGGGAGGGACTACACCTTC.

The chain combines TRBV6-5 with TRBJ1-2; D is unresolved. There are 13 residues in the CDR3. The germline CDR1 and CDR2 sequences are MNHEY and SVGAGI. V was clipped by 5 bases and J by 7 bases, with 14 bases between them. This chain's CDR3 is CASSPRGGRGYTF. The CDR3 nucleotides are TGTGCCAGCAGTCCCCGAGGAGGTCGTGGCTACACCTTC.

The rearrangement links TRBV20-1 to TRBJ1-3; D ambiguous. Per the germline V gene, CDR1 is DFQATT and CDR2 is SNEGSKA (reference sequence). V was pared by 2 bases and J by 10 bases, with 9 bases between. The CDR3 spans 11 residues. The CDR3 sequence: CSARQSGTIYF. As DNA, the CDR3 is TGCAGTGCTAGACAGAGTGGTACCATATATTTT.